This T cell receptor (beta chain) derives from a study of metastatic and nonmetastatic thyroid tumors. This clone was seen repeatedly, ten times or more. TCRdb reanalyzed the PCR reads with MiXCR. The sample shows approximately 65,000 clones, approximately 4.1% of them seen only once. The CDR3 is 16 residues long. The ends lost 7 bases at V and 2 bases at J; junction bases unmatched: 12. All patients reached thyroid surgery having received no treatment beforehand. This sequence joins TRBV12-3 or TRBV12-4 and TRBJ2-3; 7 bases map to TRBD2. The receptor was derived from a female donor with papillary thyroid cancer or a benign thyroid nodule (not recorded which). Some clones in this sample may be carry-over from other donors' samples. Sequenced input: blood. The chain's CDR3 is CASKGWGGSPTDTQYF. The CDR3 DNA reads as TGTGCCAGCAAAGGGTGGGGCGGGAGCCCCACAGATACGCAGTATTTT.